One TCR beta chain is described in this entry. Data came from immunoSEQ multiplex PCR; TCRdb stores just in-frame clones and leaves some out. The table lists around 82,000 clones, approximately 90% of them singletons, with roughly 12% in the top ten. The data were taken from a study of blood T cell repertoires in COVID-19. Germline CDR1 reads GTSNPN; CDR2 reads SVGIG (reference sequence). This CDR3 contains 15 residues. The V and J ends lost 5 bases and 3 bases, in that order; junction bases with no gene match: 8. The sequencing sample was made of peripheral blood. This clonotype was sampled from a man in his 70s with active or convalescent COVID-19. This chain connects TRBV30 to TRBJ2-5, with TRBD2 identical over 11 bases. In nucleotides, the CDR3 is TGTGCCTGGGCTCCCGGGACTAGCGGCGAAGAGACCCAGTACTTC. It codes for CAWAPGTSGEETQYF.